These 15 T cell receptor beta chains were sequenced from one sample in a study of T cells in Graves' hyperthyroidism and ophthalmopathy. Amplification of TCR beta CDR3 regions was performed using RNA transcripts as template. Using the HTBI primer set, a first-round RT-PCR was run on the TCR CDR3. TCRdb passed the multiplex PCR reads through MiXCR, listing each CDR3 protein once. This table holds around 800,000 distinct CDR3 sequences, about 38% found once. Sequencing was carried out using blood. The receptors come from a young man with Graves' hyperthyroidism.

As regards this clonotype: A much larger clone lies a single base off, so this may be a read error. This likely comes from a read error, as the CDR3 has no conserved phenylalanine or tryptophan at its end. The V gene is TRBV20-1, the J gene TRBJ1-6; unclear D gene. Germline V CDR1 and CDR2: DFQATT, SNEGSKA (reference sequence). Trimming removed 8 bases at V and 6 bases at J, with 14 bases between. The CDR3 sequence is 13 residues long. In DNA, the CDR3 is TGCAGTACCGGCCGAGGGCTTAATTCACCCCTCCACCTT. Its protein product is CSTGRGLNSPLHL.

In its sample, this clonotype was seen a few times. The rearrangement joins TRBV20-1 to TRBJ2-7; D uncertain. The germline V and J ends were trimmed by 6 bases and 6 bases, with 21 bases remaining between them. Germline V gene lookup returns CDR1 DFQATT and CDR2 SNEGSKA (reference sequence). The CDR3 covers 14 residues. The CDR3 sequence is CSAGSPRNKGEQYF. CDR3 nucleotides: TGCAGTGCAGGCAGTCCAAGGAACAAGGGCGAGCAGTACTTC.

The rearrangement links TRBV5-1 to TRBJ2-7; 7 bases line up with TRBD2. This CDR3 spans 17 amino acids. Germline-derived CDR1 and CDR2 are SGHRS and YFSETQ. V gave up 0 bases and J gave up 7 bases; unmatched junction bases: 16. The CDR3 coding sequence is TGCGCCAGCAGCTTGGGAAGTACAGCGGGACCCCCAGGAGAGCAGTACTTC. It encodes CASSLGSTAGPPGEQYF.

This clonotype was observed a few times. The V gene is TRBV9, the J gene TRBJ1-3; TRBD1 agrees at 8 bases. Germline V gene data show CDR1 as SGDLS and CDR2 as YYNGEE. J was trimmed by 2 bases and V by 3 bases; bases with no gene match: 7. The CDR3 consists of 16 residues. Here the CDR3 DNA reads TGTGCCAGCAGCGGGACCGGGACAGGACCTGGAAACACCATATATTTT. It specifies CASSGTGTGPGNTIYF.

V is TRBV25-1 and J is TRBJ2-5, with 12 nucleotides matching TRBD2. The CDR3 sequence is 14 residues long. CDR1 is MGHDK, CDR2 SYGVNS, per germline. The junction had 5 bases not matched to a gene; V was cut back by 7 bases and J by 5 bases. CDR3 coding DNA: TGTGCCAGCACACTAGCGGGAGGAGTGGAGACCCAGTACTTC. It translates to CASTLAGGVETQYF.

There are many counts of this clonotype. The CDR3 protein is CSVEPGQGTGELFF. CDR3 nucleotides: TGCAGCGTTGAACCCGGACAGGGGACCGGGGAGCTGTTTTTT. The chain is built from TRBV29-1 and TRBJ2-2; TRBD1 aligns across 9 bases. The germline V gene has CDR1 SQVTM and CDR2 ANQGSEA. With V trimmed by 2 bases and J by 5 bases, 3 bases remained unmatched. This CDR3 is 14 amino acids long.

This clonotype showed up many times. V and J are TRBV14 and TRBJ2-5; D unresolved. The V gene lost 3 bases and the J gene lost 5 bases, with 7 bases spanning the gap. The germline CDR1 and CDR2 sequences are SGHDN and FVKESK. This CDR3 contains 12 residues. The DNA for the CDR3 is TGTGCCAGCAGCCAGAGCAGGGAGACCCAGTACTTC. It codes for CASSQSRETQYF.

V gene TRBV4-3 combines with J gene TRBJ1-6; D is unresolved. The CDR3 is made up of 14 amino acids. In germline, CDR1 is LGHNA, CDR2 YSLEER. Trimming shortened V by 5 bases and J by 7 bases, and 12 bases separated the two germline ends. The CDR3 loop is CASSRRSLNSPLHF. CDR3 DNA: TGCGCCAGCAGCAGACGGTCCCTGAATTCACCCCTCCACTTT.

In its sample, this clonotype was seen a few times. J is TRBJ1-6 and V is TRBV6-1; maybe TRBD1 (5 bases). The germline V gene has CDR1 MNHNS and CDR2 SASEGT. Trimming removed 4 bases at V and 10 bases at J, with 17 bases between. This CDR3 region has 15 residues. The CDR3 DNA reads as TGTGCCAGCAGTGGATCAGGGAGCGTAACGTCACCCCTCCACTTT. This encodes CASSGSGSVTSPLHF.

This clonotype was detected only a few times. This chain connects TRBV4-1 to TRBJ2-5; D perhaps matches TRBD2 (6 bases). From germline, CDR1 is MGHRA and CDR2 YSYEKL. V was trimmed by 1 base and J by 4 bases, leaving 13 bases between them. This CDR3 has 15 amino acids. CDR3 sequence: CASSQGELAGETQYF. In DNA form, the CDR3 reads TGCGCCAGCAGCCAAGGCGAACTAGCCGGAGAGACCCAGTACTTC.

CDR3 sequence (DNA): TGCAGTGCTTCCCCCAGGCGGGGTGGAAATCAGCCCCAGCATTTT. Translating gives CSASPRRGGNQPQHF. V and J are TRBV20-1 and TRBJ1-5; D gene ambiguous. Trimming cost V 5 bases and J 4 bases, with 18 bases left between them. The germline gives CDR1 DFQATT, CDR2 SNEGSKA (reference sequence). The CDR3 has 15 amino acids.

This clonotype was observed many times. This chain connects TRBV20-1 to TRBJ1-5; perhaps TRBD1 as D (5 bases). The CDR3 covers 13 residues. The germline V gene has CDR1 DFQATT and CDR2 SNEGSKA (reference sequence). V lost 6 bases and J 5 bases, leaving 14 bases between the germline ends. For the CDR3, the DNA is TGCAGTGCCGTAGGGGCCCAACATCAGCCCCAGCATTTT. Encoded protein: CSAVGAQHQPQHF.

Ten or more counts support this clonotype. The chain recombines TRBV7-8 with TRBJ1-2; tentative D call: TRBD1 (5 bases). CDR3 length equals 16 residues. CDR1 and CDR2 from the germline V gene are SGHVS and FQNEAQ. The germline V and J ends were trimmed by 4 bases and 4 bases, with 19 bases remaining between them. CDR3 residues: CASSSLPGDRIYGYTF. The CDR3 DNA reads as TGTGCCAGCAGCTCCCTTCCCGGGGACCGGATCTATGGCTACACCTTC.

This clonotype was seen ten or more times. V gene TRBV7-6 combines with J gene TRBJ2-5; D possibly matches TRBD1 or TRBD2 (5 bases each). This CDR3 comprises 14 residues. The germline V and J ends were trimmed by 1 base and 5 bases, with 11 bases remaining between them. Germline CDR1 and CDR2: SGHVS and FNYEAQ. The CDR3 sequence: CASSLGSGTETQYF. DNA for the CDR3: TGTGCCAGCAGCTTAGGGTCAGGGACGGAGACCCAGTACTTC.

The genes are TRBV12-3 or TRBV12-4 and TRBJ2-5, with 7 bases identical to TRBD1. J lost 5 bases, V lost 3 bases, and 9 bases had no gene match. The CDR3 spans 15 residues. The CDR3 DNA is TGTGCCAGCAGTTTCACAGGGGCAATTTTTGAGACCCAGTACTTC. The encoded protein is CASSFTGAIFETQYF.